These 18 T cell receptor beta chains share one sample of origin, sequenced in a study of control samples from healthy donors and cancer patients. TCRdb keeps only in-frame clones here, not all; method: immunoSEQ multiplex PCR. The table shows some 150,000 clones, with roughly 89% occurring only once. The specimen sequenced was blood. These receptors came from a man aged 30 to 45 in good health.

The rearrangement uses TRBV5-1 and TRBJ2-3, with a tentative D call TRBD1 (5 bases). The length of the CDR3 is 14 residues. Trimming shortened V by 3 bases and J by 0 bases, and 8 bases separated the two germline ends. Looked up from germline, CDR1 is SGHRS and CDR2 is YFSETQ. The CDR3 nucleotides read TGCGCCAGCAGCTATAGGGGAAGCACAGATACGCAGTATTTT. Translation gives CASSYRGSTDTQYF.

The J gene is TRBJ2-7, the V gene TRBV29-1; either TRBD1 or TRBD2 may fit D (5 bases each). V lost 5 bases, J lost 0 bases, and 11 bases lay in between. The CDR3 is 13 residues long. Germline V lookup: CDR1 SQVTM, CDR2 ANQGSEA. In DNA, the CDR3 is TGCAGCGTTACGCCTGGGGGCTCCTACGAGCAGTACTTC. Its translation is CSVTPGGSYEQYF.

The J gene is TRBJ2-3, the V gene TRBV30; D is unclear. This CDR3 contains 12 residues. Germline V gene sequence: CDR1 GTSNPN, CDR2 SVGIG (reference sequence). V lost 0 bases and J lost 0, with 1 base in between. The CDR3 bases are TGTGCCTGGAGTGTAAGCACAGATACGCAGTATTTT. Encoded protein: CAWSVSTDTQYF.

This rearrangement joins TRBV7-2 to TRBJ2-7; D uncertain. The V and J ends lost 1 base and 5 bases respectively, with 9 bases between them. The germline V gene has CDR1 SGHTA and CDR2 FQGNSA. The CDR3 has 13 amino acids. The CDR3 protein is CASSLVGPDEQYF. The DNA of the CDR3 is TGTGCCAGCAGCTTAGTTGGACCAGACGAGCAGTACTTC.

The gene calls are TRBV7-8 and TRBJ2-2; TRBD2 aligns across 11 bases. Germline V lookup: CDR1 SGHVS, CDR2 FQNEAQ. The CDR3 sequence is 16 residues long. V shed 8 bases and J 0 bases; nucleotides not matched to a gene: 5. This CDR3 reads CASGLAGGANTGELFF. DNA for the CDR3: TGTGCCAGCGGGCTAGCGGGGGGCGCGAACACCGGGGAGCTGTTTTTT.

The chain uses TRBV10-1 and TRBJ1-2, with D unclear. This CDR3 is built from 13 residues. The germline V gene encodes CDR1 WNHNN and CDR2 SYGVQD (reference sequence). Trimming removed 4 bases from V and 7 bases from J, with 13 bases in between. The CDR3 protein is CASSGGGRCGYTF. DNA of the CDR3: TGCGCCAGCAGTGGTGGAGGGCGTTGTGGCTACACCTTC.

The CDR3: CASTGRGRATGELFF. CDR3 nucleotides: TGTGCCAGCACGGGCCGCGGGAGGGCCACCGGGGAGCTGTTTTTT. V gene TRBV2 combines with J gene TRBJ2-2; 9 bases are a match to TRBD2. This CDR3 spans 15 amino acids. CDR1 and CDR2 from the germline V gene are SNHLY and FYNNEI. Losses at the gene ends were 7 bases for V and 4 bases for J; bases not matched to a gene: 7.

For this clone: Additional DNA sequences in this sample encode the identical CDR3. The gene calls are TRBV7-2 and TRBJ2-7; 7 positions agree with TRBD2. Germline V gene lookup returns CDR1 SGHTA and CDR2 FQGNSA. V shed 2 bases and J 0 bases; nucleotides not matched to a gene: 4. The CDR3 has 15 residues. The CDR3 DNA follows: TGTGCCAGCAGCTTAACTAGCGTGAGCTCCTACGAGCAGTACTTC. It specifies CASSLTSVSSYEQYF.

The chain couples TRBV6-5 to TRBJ2-1, with a tentative D call TRBD2 (5 bases). Trimming pared 10 bases from V and 1 base from J, leaving 17 bases between. The CDR3 is made up of 15 amino acids. Germline V gives CDR1 MNHEY, CDR2 SVGAGI. CDR3 protein: CATHPGSNSYNEQFF. The CDR3 bases are TGTGCCACCCACCCGGGGTCAAATTCCTACAATGAGCAGTTCTTC.

This clone was recorded once. V is TRBV5-4 and J is TRBJ2-5; perhaps TRBD2 as D (5 bases). V was shortened by 1 base and J by 5 bases, with 9 bases between the two germline ends. This CDR3 contains 13 residues. CDR1 is SGHNT, CDR2 YYREEE, per germline (reference sequence). The CDR3 loop is CASSLLGGETQYF. The CDR3 region has the DNA TGTGCCAGCAGCTTGCTGGGCGGGGAGACCCAGTACTTC.

The rearrangement links TRBV6-5 to TRBJ1-1; D not resolved. The CDR3 has 13 residues. Germline lookup yields CDR1 MNHEY and CDR2 SVGAGI. The V end was cut by 0 bases, the J end by 0 bases, with 2 bases between. DNA of the CDR3: TGTGCCAGCAGTTACTCGATGAACACTGAAGCTTTCTTT. Amino acids: CASSYSMNTEAFF.

The chain carries TRBV28 and TRBJ1-5; 9 nucleotides line up with TRBD1. J lost 5 bases, V lost 6 bases, and 8 bases had no gene match. CDR3 length: 15 amino acids. Germline V CDR1 and CDR2: MDHEN, SYDVKM. The CDR3 DNA sequence: TGTGCCAGCAGCATGCGGACAGGGGTGTATCAGCCCCAGCATTTT. Translation: CASSMRTGVYQPQHF.

This CDR3 reads CASNRLGTDTQYF. The DNA for the CDR3 is TGTGCCAGCAATAGGTTGGGCACAGATACGCAGTATTTT. The V call is TRBV7-9, the J call TRBJ2-3; no firm D call. The CDR3 totals 13 residues. V was cut by 7 bases and J by 1 base, with 9 bases left in between. Germline CDR1 reads SEHNR; CDR2 reads FQNEAQ (reference sequence).

This clone has only a few counts. Written as DNA, the CDR3 is TGTGCCAGCACCCCAAGCACTCCCGGCTACACCTTC. This sequence encodes CASTPSTPGYTF. V gene TRBV12-3 or TRBV12-4 combines with J gene TRBJ1-2; D gene unclear. V was shortened by 7 bases and J by 8 bases, with 14 bases between the two germline ends. CDR3 length equals 12 residues.

In its sample, this clone was seen a few times. The chain links TRBV19 to TRBJ1-5; a weak D match, TRBD1 (6 bases). The CDR3 consists of 16 residues. CDR1 is LNHDA and CDR2 is SQIVND in the germline V gene (reference sequence). V was pared by 0 bases and J by 1 base, with 10 bases between. The CDR3 coding sequence is TGTGCCAGTAGTATAGAATTCCAGGGGAGCAATCAGCCCCAGCATTTT. This codes for CASSIEFQGSNQPQHF.

This clone came up a few times. The rearrangement joins TRBV27 to TRBJ2-1, with D possibly matching TRBD2 (5 bases). The CDR3 runs to 15 residues. CDR1 and CDR2 (germline): MNHEY, SMNVEV (reference sequence). V shed 2 bases and J shed 0 bases, with 8 bases lying between them. This CDR3 is CASSLGESSYNEQFF. CDR3 sequence (DNA): TGTGCCAGCAGTTTAGGGGAGAGCTCCTACAATGAGCAGTTCTTC.

The chain links TRBV5-1 to TRBJ1-2; tentative D call: TRBD1 (5 bases). The CDR3 runs to 15 residues. V lost 3 bases, J lost 8 bases, and 20 bases lay in between. Germline CDR1 reads SGHRS; CDR2 reads YFSETQ. The DNA for the CDR3 is TGCGCCAGCAGCTACTGGACGGAGGGCCCAGGGGGCTACACCTTC. It is translated as CASSYWTEGPGGYTF.

The J gene is TRBJ2-7, the V gene TRBV4-3; 12 bases align to TRBD1. The CDR3 covers 17 residues. V lost 4 bases, J lost 6 bases, and 13 bases stayed unmatched. Germline loops: CDR1 LGHNA, CDR2 YSLEER. In DNA, the CDR3 is TGCGCCAGCAGCCCCCTGGGGTTCGGGACAGGGGGCGCCGAGCAGTACTTC. Amino acid sequence: CASSPLGFGTGGAEQYF.